This record covers a single T cell receptor beta chain. Its antigen is as yet unknown. The sample originates from a study of vaccination effects on CD4 cells after COVID-19. This table comes from immunoSEQ multiplex PCR, and its TCRdb copy is limited to in-frame clones, with some not included. The sample has more than 50,000 clones; under 80% are singletons. Prior to sequencing, the ViraFEST assay stimulated PBMC with viral peptide pools, which expanded the antigen-specific CD4+ T cells. When around 10 days of culture had elapsed, CD4+ T cells were isolated. Participants received two doses of either the BNT162b2 or mRNA-1273 vaccine. Cultures had half their medium replaced with IL-2 medium on days 3 and 7. Study-level findings and limits: Whether induced by infection or by vaccine, clones showed marked clonal contraction late after vaccination.

This TCR derives from a human donor who received a COVID-19 vaccine. This specimen was CD4+ T cells from PBMCs cultured with HCoV-OC43 spike peptides, taken after COVID-19 vaccination. The subset denotes: HCoV-OC43 spike overlapping peptide pool stimulation.

DNA for the CDR3: TGTGCCAGCAGTTACCGACAGTTGAACACTGAAGCTTTCTTT. Encoded protein: CASSYRQLNTEAFF. The chain has TRBV6-5 and TRBJ1-1; D may be TRBD1 (5 bases). This CDR3 region has 14 residues. The V gene lost 2 bases and the J gene lost 0 bases, with 7 bases spanning the gap. CDR1 MNHEY and CDR2 SVGAGI come from the germline V gene.